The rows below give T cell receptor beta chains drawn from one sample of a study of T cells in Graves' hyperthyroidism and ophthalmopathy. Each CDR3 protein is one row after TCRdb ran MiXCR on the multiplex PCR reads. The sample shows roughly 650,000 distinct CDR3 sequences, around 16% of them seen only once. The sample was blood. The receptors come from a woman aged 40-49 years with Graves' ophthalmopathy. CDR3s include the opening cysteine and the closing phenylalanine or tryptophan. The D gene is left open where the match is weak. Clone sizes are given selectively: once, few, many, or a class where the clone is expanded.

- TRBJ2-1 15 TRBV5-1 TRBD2 CASSVTSETYNEQFF TGCGCCAGCAGCGTGACTAGCGAGACCTACAATGAGCAGTTCTTC
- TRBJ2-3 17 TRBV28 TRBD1 CASSLFQGVWSTDTQYF TGTGCCAGCAGTCTATTCCAGGGGGTATGGAGCACAGATACGCAGTATTTT
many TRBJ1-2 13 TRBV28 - CARQDRDTYGYTF TGTGCCAGACAGGACAGAGATACTTATGGCTACACCTTC
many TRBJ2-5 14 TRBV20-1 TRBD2 CSANSGREVETQYF TGCAGTGCTAACTCCGGGAGGGAGGTAGAGACCCAGTACTTC
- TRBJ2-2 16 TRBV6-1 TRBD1 CASSNRQGALAGELFF TGTGCCAGCAGTAACAGACAGGGGGCCTTGGCCGGGGAGCTGTTTTTT
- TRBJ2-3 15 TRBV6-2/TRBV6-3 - CASGWRSPNTDTQYF TGTGCCAGCGGGTGGAGATCTCCAAACACAGATACGCAGTATTTT
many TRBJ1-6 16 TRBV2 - CASSKGRTEHNSPLHF TGTGCCAGCAGCAAGGGGAGGACGGAACATAATTCACCCCTCCACTTT
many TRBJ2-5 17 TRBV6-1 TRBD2 CASRASGTSGGSGTQYF TGTGCCAGCAGGGCCTCCGGGACTAGCGGGGGATCCGGGACCCAGTACTTC
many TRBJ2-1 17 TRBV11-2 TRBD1 CASSLGTQGAAYNEQFF TGTGCCAGCAGCTTAGGGACTCAGGGGGCCGCCTACAATGAGCAGTTCTTC
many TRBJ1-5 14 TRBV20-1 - CSARSAGRGQPQHF TGCAGTGCTAGGTCCGCGGGAAGGGGACAGCCCCAGCATTTT
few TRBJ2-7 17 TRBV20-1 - CSARGGGTLLNSYEQYF TGCAGTGCTAGGGGGGGCGGAACACTTCTGAACTCCTACGAGCAGTACTTC
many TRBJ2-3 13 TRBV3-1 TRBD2 CASSQRGGDTQYF TGTGCCAGCAGCCAACGGGGGGGAGATACGCAGTATTTT
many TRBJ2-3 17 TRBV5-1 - CASSSATGQRVTDTQYF TGCGCCAGCAGCAGCGCCACGGGGCAAAGAGTAACAGATACGCAGTATTTT
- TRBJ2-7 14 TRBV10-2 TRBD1 CASSGPDRADEQYF TGCGCCAGCAGCGGCCCCGACAGGGCCGACGAGCAGTACTTC
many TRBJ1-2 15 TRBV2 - CASSEASGVGYGYTF TGTGCCAGCAGTGAAGCCTCAGGGGTCGGGTATGGCTACACCTTC
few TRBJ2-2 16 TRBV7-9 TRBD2 CASSLALAGDTGELFF TGTGCCAGCAGCTTAGCGCTAGCGGGGGACACCGGGGAGCTGTTTTTT
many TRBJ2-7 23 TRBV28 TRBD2 CASSSPTGAGRRASSGYFYEQYF TGTGCCAGCAGTTCACCAACTGGGGCGGGACGTCGAGCATCTAGCGGGTACTTTTACGAGCAGTACTTC
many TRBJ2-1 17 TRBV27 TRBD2 CASSTGLAGARHNEQFF TGTGCCAGCAGTACAGGACTAGCGGGGGCCCGACACAATGAGCAGTTCTTC
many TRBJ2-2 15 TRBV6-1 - CASSEKGLDTGELFF TGTGCCAGCAGTGAAAAGGGTTTGGACACCGGGGAGCTGTTTTTT
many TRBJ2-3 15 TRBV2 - CASSPERGIADTQYF TGTGCCAGCAGTCCGGAACGGGGGATCGCAGATACGCAGTATTTT
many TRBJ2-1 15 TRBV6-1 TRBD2 CASSLLAGGPDEQFF TGTGCCAGCAGTTTACTAGCGGGAGGGCCGGATGAGCAGTTCTTC
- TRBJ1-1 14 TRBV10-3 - CAISARGSDTEAFF TGTGCCATCAGTGCCAGGGGAAGCGACACTGAAGCTTTCTTT
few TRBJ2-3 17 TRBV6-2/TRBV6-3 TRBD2 CASSQRGLAGGGDTQYF TGTGCCAGCAGCCAGAGGGGACTAGCGGGAGGAGGAGATACGCAGTATTTT
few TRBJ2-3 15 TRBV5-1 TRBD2 CASSLERGGPDTQYF TGCGCCAGCAGCTTGGAGCGGGGTGGGCCTGATACGCAGTATTTT
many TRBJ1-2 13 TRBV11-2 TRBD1 CASSIDRGGGYTF TGTGCCAGCAGCATAGACAGGGGAGGCGGCTACACCTTC
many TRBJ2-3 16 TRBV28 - CASSLWTASPADTQYF TGTGCCAGCAGTTTATGGACAGCCTCACCAGCGGATACGCAGTATTTT
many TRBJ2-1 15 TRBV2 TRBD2 CASNRLAGAFNEQFF TGTGCCAGCAATAGACTAGCGGGAGCTTTCAATGAGCAGTTCTTC
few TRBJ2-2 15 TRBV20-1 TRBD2 CSARVAGGPTGELFF TGCAGTGCAAGGGTAGCGGGGGGGCCCACCGGGGAGCTGTTTTTT
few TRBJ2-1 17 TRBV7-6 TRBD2 CASSLDSGTSGRGEQFF TGTGCCAGCAGCTTAGATTCCGGGACTAGCGGGAGAGGTGAGCAGTTCTTC
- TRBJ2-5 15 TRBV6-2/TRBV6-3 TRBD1 CASRPNLRTGLTQYF TGTGCCAGCAGACCTAATCTTCGGACAGGGTTGACCCAGTACTTC